Listed here are 2 T cell receptor beta chains from one sample, sequenced in a study of OX40 agonist ivuxolimab in advanced cancers. Clones were read by immunoSEQ multiplex PCR, and TCRdb kept only the in-frame ones, dropping some. The sample has more than 5,500 clones, approximately 74% seen once. The specimen comprised CD4+ or CD8+ T cells sorted from blood, sampled in a trial of the OX40 agonist ivuxolimab. These receptors were obtained from an adult with an advanced solid tumor such as melanoma, head and neck, liver or kidney cancer.

This chain connects TRBV18 to TRBJ2-5; D unclear. Trimming removed 3 bases from V and 2 bases from J, with 7 bases in between. Germline V CDR1 and CDR2: KGHSH, LQKENI. The CDR3 length is 13 residues. CDR3: CASSPRGQETQYF. The CDR3 DNA follows: TGTGCCAGCTCACCCCGAGGACAAGAGACCCAGTACTTC.

The genes are TRBV7-9 and TRBJ1-1; D unresolved. The CDR3 is 13 residues long. V was pared by 5 bases and J by 2 bases, with 9 bases between. Germline-derived CDR1 and CDR2 are SEHNR and FQNEAQ (reference sequence). CDR3 in DNA: TGTGCCAGCAGCCCACATACTAACACTGAAGCTTTCTTT. It is translated as CASSPHTNTEAFF.